The sample holds many counts of the clone carrying this TCR beta chain. Its antigen is unidentified. Amplification of TCR alpha and beta CDR3 regions from RNA used iRepertoire nested multiplex PCR. One entry per CDR3 protein, called by TCRdb with MiXCR from the multiplex PCR reads. This repertoire shows roughly 100,000 distinct CDR3 sequences, approximately 28% found once; its top ten account for 44%. The germline V and J ends were trimmed by 4 bases and 0 bases, with 7 bases remaining between them. The germline gives CDR1 SGHVS, CDR2 FNYEAQ. The length of the CDR3 is 14 residues. This sample was taken from a study of glioma-infiltrating T cells. Overall study findings and caveats: Gliomas, especially low-grade, showed above-expected tissue-blood divergence; non-neoplastic patients showed below.

The chain joins TRBV7-6 to TRBJ1-5; D unresolved. The sequence was collected from a human donor with low-grade glioma or glioblastoma, undergoing nonglioma brain surgery, or in good health (not recorded which). The sequencing sample was made of glioma tissue, nonneoplastic brain tissue, or PBMCs (not recorded which). The CDR3 loop is CASSSSFSNQPQHF. CDR3 coding DNA: TGTGCCAGCAGCTCCTCATTTAGCAATCAGCCCCAGCATTTT.